The 23 T cell receptor beta chains below were found in one sample sequenced in a study of cytomegalovirus exposure and HLA in healthy donors. PCR used 60 Vbeta primers and 13 Jbeta primers. This table comes from immunoSEQ multiplex PCR, and its TCRdb copy is limited to in-frame clones, with some not included. Among under 200,000 clones listed, 70% to 90% were seen once. Material for sequencing was PBMCs. Receptors were obtained from a man aged 25-40 years in good health and CMV-seropositive.

V and J are TRBV9 and TRBJ2-2, with D possibly being TRBD2 (6 bases). CDR1 is SGDLS, CDR2 YYNGEE, per germline. The V end was cut by 3 bases, the J end by 4 bases, with 10 bases between. This CDR3 region has 14 residues. Here the CDR3 reads CASSAGVGTGELFF. The CDR3 DNA reads as TGTGCCAGCAGCGCGGGGGTGGGCACCGGGGAGCTGTTTTTT.

The chain has TRBV9 and TRBJ1-3; D may be TRBD1 (5 bases). From germline, CDR1 is SGDLS and CDR2 YYNGEE. Trimming stripped 4 bases from V and 1 base from J, with 15 bases between. This CDR3 is 16 amino acids long. In DNA form, the CDR3 reads TGTGCCAGCAGCCCCCTCCCCGGGGGTTCTGGAAACACCATATATTTT. Its translation: CASSPLPGGSGNTIYF.

In its sample, this clone was seen once. The chain couples TRBV9 to TRBJ2-5, with a possible D match to TRBD1 (5 bases). Looked up from germline, CDR1 is SGDLS and CDR2 is YYNGEE. The CDR3 length is 15 residues. V was trimmed by 0 bases and J by 2 bases, leaving 11 bases between them. The CDR3 coding sequence is TGTGCCAGCAGCGTAGGGTTACAGGCACAAGAGACCCAGTACTTC. Translated: CASSVGLQAQETQYF.

V gene TRBV27 combines with J gene TRBJ1-1; 7 bases fit TRBD1. The CDR3 is made up of 12 amino acids. Germline lookup yields CDR1 MNHEY and CDR2 SMNVEV (reference sequence). Trimming at V came to 10 bases and at J to 1 base, leaving 3 bases not matched to a gene. The CDR3 coding sequence is TGTGCCACCAGACAGGGGAACACTGAAGCTTTCTTT. Amino acid sequence: CATRQGNTEAFF.

This clone came up a few times. As DNA, the CDR3 is TGTGCCAGCAGCCCCCGTGAAGGGGGTAATGAAAAACTGTTTTTT. Protein: CASSPREGGNEKLFF. V and J are TRBV7-9 and TRBJ1-4, with a tentative D call TRBD1 (6 bases). Between the trimmed V and J ends, which lost 5 bases and 4 bases, there was a span of 14 bases. The length of the CDR3 is 15 residues. The germline gives CDR1 SEHNR, CDR2 FQNEAQ (reference sequence).

The V gene is TRBV10-2, the J gene TRBJ1-1; maybe TRBD1 (6 bases). Trimming took off 5 bases at V and 5 bases at J, with 12 bases between the two ends. This CDR3 region has 13 residues. Germline CDR1 is WSHSY and CDR2 is SAAADI. The CDR3 bases are TGCGCCAGCAGTTACACAGGGCTTACTGAAGCTTTCTTT. This sequence encodes CASSYTGLTEAFF.

This clone was counted once. The CDR3 loop reads CASSTGAYEQYF. The CDR3 DNA reads as TGTGCCAGCAGCACAGGAGCCTACGAGCAGTACTTC. The J gene is TRBJ2-7, the V gene TRBV7-9; D might be TRBD1 (5 bases). With 5 bases removed from V and 2 bases from J, the gap between germline ends came to 7 bases. Germline CDR1 SEHNR, CDR2 FQNEAQ (reference sequence). This CDR3 is 12 amino acids long. Variable domain in full (rest from reference TRBV7-9 and TRBJ2-7): DTGVSQNPRHKITKRGQNVTFRCDPISEHNRLYWYRQTLGQGPEFLTYFQNEAQLEKSRLLSDRFSAERPKGSFSTLEIQRTEQGDSAMYLCASSTGAYEQYFGPGTRLTVT.

The rearrangement uses TRBV28 and TRBJ2-2, with TRBD1 as a possible D gene (5 bases). This CDR3 spans 15 amino acids. Germline CDR1 reads MDHEN; CDR2 reads SYDVKM. V was trimmed by 3 bases and J by 6 bases, leaving 14 bases between them. The CDR3 is CASSFRGAAAGELFF. The CDR3 DNA sequence: TGTGCCAGCAGTTTCCGTGGGGCAGCAGCCGGGGAGCTGTTTTTT.

This sequence joins TRBV6-4 and TRBJ2-3; 9 bases fit TRBD2. This CDR3 comprises 14 residues. Germline V gene sequence: CDR1 MRHNA, CDR2 SNTAGT. The trim removed 2 bases at V and 6 bases at J, leaving 3 bases unmatched. CDR3 nucleotide sequence: TGTGCCAGCAGTGACGGTGCGGGAGGGGATACGCAGTATTTT. As protein: CASSDGAGGDTQYF.

This chain uses TRBV21-1 with TRBJ1-1. TRBV21-1 is noted as a pseudogene. This CDR3 region has 14 residues. The CDR3 loop is CASSPGVGYTEAFF. The CDR3 DNA reads as TGTGCCAGCAGCCCCGGGGTGGGATACACTGAAGCTTTCTTT.

This sequence joins TRBV7-3 and TRBJ2-3; 16 bases map to TRBD2. The CDR3 extends over 17 amino acids. Germline V gene sequence: CDR1 SGHTA, CDR2 FQGTGA. After removal of 4 bases from V and 4 bases from J, the junction contained 5 bases not matched to a gene. The CDR3 spells CASSSGTSGRGSDTQYF. The CDR3 DNA follows: TGTGCCAGCAGCTCCGGGACTAGCGGGAGGGGGTCAGATACGCAGTATTTT.

The chain uses TRBV30 and TRBJ2-2; TRBD1 might be the D (5 bases). CDR1 GTSNPN and CDR2 SVGIG come from the germline V gene (reference sequence). The CDR3 length is 13 residues. V lost 5 bases and J 3 bases, leaving 10 bases between the germline ends. CDR3 nucleotide sequence: TGTGCCTGGGATACAGGAGACACCGGGGAGCTGTTTTTT. This encodes CAWDTGDTGELFF. The whole variable domain, filled in from reference TRBV30 and TRBJ2-2, reads SQTIHQWPATLVQPVGSPLSLECTVEGTSNPNLYWYRQAAGRGLQLLFYSVGIGQISSEVPQNLSASRPQDRQFILSSKKLLLSDSGFYLCAWDTGDTGELFFGEGSRLTVL.

This clone was counted once. The rearrangement joins TRBV18 to TRBJ2-5; the match to TRBD2 covers 10 bases. The J call may not be correct, given that the DNA end is closer to TRBJ2-7. Germline V gene lookup returns CDR1 KGHSH and CDR2 LQKENI. This CDR3 has 17 amino acids. CDR3 protein: CASSPPSGRTRSYEQYF. CDR3 nucleotide sequence: TGTGCCAGCTCACCTCCTAGCGGGAGAACCCGCTCCTACGAGCAGTACTTC.

In DNA form, the CDR3 reads TGTGCCAGCAGCCCTAGTAGCGGGAGGGCCACTGAGCAGTTCTTC. Protein: CASSPSSGRATEQFF. The gene calls are TRBV9 and TRBJ2-1; 11 bases map to TRBD2. The junction had 9 bases not matched to a gene; V was cut back by 4 bases and J by 9 bases. The CDR3 extends over 15 amino acids. The germline V gene has CDR1 SGDLS and CDR2 YYNGEE.

The chain has TRBV9 and TRBJ1-3; no definite D call. The CDR3 is made up of 15 amino acids. The germline V and J ends were trimmed by 0 bases and 2 bases, with 9 bases remaining between them. The V gene's germline CDR1 is SGDLS and CDR2 YYNGEE. The CDR3 sequence: CASSVAAGTGNTIYF. The CDR3 DNA reads TGTGCCAGCAGCGTAGCAGCGGGGACTGGAAACACCATATATTTT.

The V call is TRBV4-3, the J call TRBJ2-2; 9 bases align to TRBD2. The CDR3 contains 19 residues. CDR1 is LGHNA, CDR2 YSLEER, per germline. V lost 4 bases to trimming and J lost 3 bases; unmatched junction nucleotides: 15. CDR3: CASSPRLAEEVLDTGELFF. The CDR3 DNA reads as TGCGCCAGCAGCCCCCGACTAGCGGAGGAAGTATTAGACACCGGGGAGCTGTTTTTT.

The chain is built from TRBV7-8 and TRBJ2-1; 11 bases agree with TRBD2. The CDR3 runs 19 residues. Germline V gene sequence: CDR1 SGHVS, CDR2 FQNEAQ. The trim removed 1 base at V and 6 bases at J, leaving 14 bases unmatched. CDR3 nucleotides: TGTGCCAGCAGCTTAGTACTAGCGGGAGTGCTAGGGGTTCGCAATGAGCAGTTCTTC. It encodes CASSLVLAGVLGVRNEQFF.

The rearrangement joins TRBV11-3 to TRBJ1-3; D is unclear. V lost 6 bases and J lost 0, with 15 bases in between. There are 16 residues in the CDR3. Germline V lookup: CDR1 SGHNT, CDR2 YENEEA. The CDR3 region has the DNA TGTGCCAGCAGTTACCCGGCGGCGAGCTCTGGAAACACCATATATTTT. Translation: CASSYPAASSGNTIYF.

This rearrangement joins TRBV7-9 to TRBJ1-1; a possible D gene is TRBD1 (5 bases). The CDR3 extends over 13 amino acids. CDR1 and CDR2 (germline): SEHNR, FQNEAQ (reference sequence). Between the trimmed V and J ends, which lost 3 bases and 5 bases, there was a span of 10 bases. CDR3 protein: CASSFQGETEAFF. CDR3 in DNA: TGTGCCAGCAGCTTTCAGGGTGAGACTGAAGCTTTCTTT. Full variable domain (rest looked up from reference TRBV7-9 and TRBJ1-1): DTGVSQNPRHKITKRGQNVTFRCDPISEHNRLYWYRQTLGQGPEFLTYFQNEAQLEKSRLLSDRFSAERPKGSFSTLEIQRTEQGDSAMYLCASSFQGETEAFFGQGTRLTVV.

This rearrangement joins TRBV27 to TRBJ2-5, with TRBD1 matching 11 bases. The CDR3 sequence is 16 residues long. Germline V CDR1 and CDR2: MNHEY, SMNVEV (reference sequence). The V and J ends lost 0 bases and 2 bases, in that order; junction bases with no gene match: 2. CDR3 sequence (DNA): TGTGCCAGCAGTTTATCCCGGGACAGGGGGCAAGAGACCCAGTACTTC. Translation gives CASSLSRDRGQETQYF.

The chain uses TRBV27 and TRBJ2-2; the match to TRBD1 covers 8 bases. CDR3 length equals 16 residues. V lost 2 bases, J lost 6 bases, and 8 bases stayed unmatched. Germline V gene sequence: CDR1 MNHEY, CDR2 SMNVEV (reference sequence). The CDR3 DNA reads as TGTGCCAGCAGTTTACGGACAGGGTCAGGGGCCGGGGAGCTGTTTTTT. It encodes CASSLRTGSGAGELFF.

The rearrangement joins TRBV18 to TRBJ2-3, with TRBD2 matching over 15 bases. Germline CDR1 and CDR2: KGHSH and LQKENI. The V segment lost 5 bases and the J segment 1 base; nucleotides outside the gene matches: 7. CDR3 length: 18 amino acids. CDR3 nucleotides: TGTGCCAGCTCAGACCCGGGACTAGCGGGAGGAGGCACAGATACGCAGTATTTT. It specifies CASSDPGLAGGGTDTQYF.

The rearrangement joins TRBV4-1 to TRBJ1-1; D perhaps matches TRBD1 (5 bases). V gave up 0 bases and J gave up 9 bases, with 11 bases separating them. This CDR3 region has 13 residues. CDR1 and CDR2 from the germline V gene are MGHRA and YSYEKL. The CDR3 DNA sequence: TGCGCCAGCAGCCAAGACGGGGGTTACCAAGCTTTCTTT. Its protein is CASSQDGGYQAFF.